The clone carrying this T cell receptor (beta chain) occurred many times. The antigen is not known. This sample stems from a study of T cells after yellow fever vaccination. Whole-study results and caveats: It was a small share of clonotypes that appeared in both CD4 and CD8 compartments. Although the secondary response was weaker, it peaked faster, at day 5 versus 15. Re-detected after boosting: most primary clones, about 96% of CD4 and under 90% of CD8.

The germline CDR1 and CDR2 sequences are MGHRA and YSYEKL. V dropped 4 bases and J dropped 0 bases, with 6 bases sitting between them. This CDR3 region has 14 residues. The 5'RACE template-switching step produced TCR cDNA and added a universal primer site and UMIs. In TCRdb, the 5' RACE reads were re-called with MiXCR into one record per CDR3 protein. The sample includes a few hundred thousand distinct CDR3 sequences, roughly 6.2% of them seen just once. The TCR sequence derives from a man aged 25 to 40 who received the YFV17D yellow fever vaccine. The chain links TRBV4-1 to TRBJ2-2, with D unresolved. The starting material was PBMCs, obtained 5 days after the yellow fever booster vaccination. CDR3 protein: CASSPGPNTGELFF. DNA of the CDR3: TGCGCCAGCAGCCCTGGGCCGAACACCGGGGAGCTGTTTTTT.